The 29 T cell receptor beta chains below come from one sample, sequenced in a study of beta chain features in type 1 diabetes. Since all of the isolated RNA was reverse transcribed, expressed TCRB transcripts were what got sequenced. Sequencing was performed with immunoSEQ multiplex PCR; in TCRdb, only in-frame clones are kept and a portion is missing. This table holds approximately 470,000 clones, approximately 28% found once. The sequencing sample was made of naive CD4+ T cells from blood. The receptor source for this set is a man aged 18 to 29 in good health.

The chain employs TRBV29-1 and TRBJ2-1; TRBD2 might be the D (7 bases). The CDR3 is 18 residues long. Trimming stripped 4 bases from V and 0 bases from J, with 22 bases between. Germline V gene data show CDR1 as SQVTM and CDR2 as ANQGSEA. The CDR3 region is CSVALVGGGGSSYNEQFF. The CDR3 coding sequence is TGCAGCGTTGCTCTTGTGGGGGGCGGCGGGAGCTCCTACAATGAGCAGTTCTTC.

The genes are TRBV2 and TRBJ2-1; D call uncertain. From germline, CDR1 is SNHLY and CDR2 FYNNEI. The CDR3 extends over 12 amino acids. Trimming removed 5 bases at V and 7 bases at J, with 9 bases between. The CDR3 DNA reads TGTGCCAGCAGTTACACCGAAAATGAGCAGTTCTTC. As protein: CASSYTENEQFF.

The chain links TRBV7-2 to TRBJ1-1; perhaps TRBD1 as D (5 bases). Trimming stripped 1 base from V and 0 bases from J, with 9 bases between. The CDR3 runs to 15 residues. Germline CDR1 is SGHTA and CDR2 is FQGNSA. The CDR3 here is CASSLVTGLNTEAFF. The DNA for the CDR3 is TGTGCCAGCAGCTTAGTAACAGGATTGAACACTGAAGCTTTCTTT.

This rearrangement joins TRBV12-5 to TRBJ2-3; D tentatively reads TRBD1 or TRBD2 (5 bases each). CDR1 and CDR2 (germline): LGHNT, FRNRAP. V was cut by 5 bases and J by 0 bases, with 12 bases left in between. There are 15 residues in the CDR3. The CDR3 loop is CASGLGTFSTDTQYF. The CDR3 nucleotides read TGTGCTAGTGGTCTCGGGACCTTTAGCACAGATACGCAGTATTTT.

The chain couples TRBV4-3 to TRBJ2-1; D unresolved. Germline loops: CDR1 LGHNA, CDR2 YSLEER. Trimming shortened V by 0 bases and J by 4 bases, and 10 bases separated the two germline ends. This CDR3 spans 15 amino acids. The CDR3 reads CASSQEPHSYNEQFF. CDR3 DNA: TGCGCCAGCAGCCAAGAACCCCACAGTTACAATGAGCAGTTCTTC.

This clone was seen only a few times. The chain carries TRBV30 and TRBJ2-1, with 11 bases fitting TRBD2. The CDR3 extends over 13 amino acids. Germline V gene lookup returns CDR1 GTSNPN and CDR2 SVGIG (reference sequence). The CDR3 bases are TGTGCTTCTGGACTAGCGGGTGCACAGAAGCAGTTCTTC. This codes for CASGLAGAQKQFF.

As for this clone: This sample includes further DNA sequences coding for the same CDR3. V usage is TRBV7-3 and J usage is TRBJ1-1, with D unresolved. The V end was cut by 6 bases, the J end by 0 bases, with 8 bases between. There are 13 residues in the CDR3. CDR1 SGHTA and CDR2 FQGTGA come from the germline V gene. The CDR3, as DNA: TGTGCCAGCAGTCCCAGCTTGAACACTGAAGCTTTCTTT. Amino acid sequence: CASSPSLNTEAFF. The full variable domain, completed using reference TRBV7-3 and TRBJ1-1, is GAGVSQTPSNKVTEKGKYVELRCDPISGHTALYWYRQSLGQGPEFLIYFQGTGAADDSGLPNDRFFAVRPEGSVSTLKIQRTERGDSAVYLCASSPSLNTEAFFGQGTRLTVV.

This clone was counted only a few times. This chain connects TRBV4-1 to TRBJ2-1; 7 positions match TRBD2. Germline CDR1 is MGHRA and CDR2 is YSYEKL. The CDR3 has 15 amino acids. The junction had 3 bases not matched to a gene; V was cut back by 4 bases and J by 0 bases. DNA of the CDR3: TGCGCCAGCAGCCGCAGCGGGGACTCCTACAATGAGCAGTTCTTC. As protein: CASSRSGDSYNEQFF.

This clone came up a few times. The CDR3 sequence: CASSPTSGVYNEQFF. Written as DNA, the CDR3 is TGTGCCAGCAGCCCCACTAGCGGGGTCTACAATGAGCAGTTCTTC. The chain is built from TRBV5-4 and TRBJ2-1; 10 bases are shared with TRBD2. V lost 4 bases to trimming and J lost 3 bases; unmatched junction nucleotides: 4. Germline loops: CDR1 SGHNT, CDR2 YYREEE (reference sequence). The CDR3 has 15 residues.

The genes are TRBV6-5 and TRBJ2-1; 8 bases line up with TRBD1. Germline values: CDR1 MNHEY, CDR2 SVGAGI. The CDR3 has 13 amino acids. V trimming: 6 bases; J trimming: 5 bases; junction bases outside the gene matches: 3. The CDR3 reads CASRGTGNNEQFF. The CDR3 DNA reads as TGTGCCAGCAGAGGGACAGGCAACAATGAGCAGTTCTTC.

This clone has a handful of counts. This chain links TRBV4-2 with TRBJ2-3, with 8 bases fitting TRBD1. Germline V gene sequence: CDR1 LGHNA, CDR2 YNFKEQ. The junction had 11 bases not matched to a gene; V was cut back by 5 bases and J by 1 base. The length of the CDR3 is 17 residues. This CDR3 is CASSASGGQGGTDTQYF. The DNA for the CDR3 is TGTGCCAGCAGCGCCTCGGGTGGACAGGGTGGCACAGATACGCAGTATTTT.

The V call is TRBV6-5, the J call TRBJ2-3, with D uncertain. The germline CDR1 and CDR2 sequences are MNHEY and SVGAGI. V was clipped by 6 bases and J by 2 bases, with 9 bases between them. This CDR3 region has 13 residues. CDR3 DNA sequence: TGTGCCAGCAGACGAACCCTCACAGATACGCAGTATTTT. Residues: CASRRTLTDTQYF.

The chain is built from TRBV30 and TRBJ2-3, with 8 bases matching TRBD2. CDR3 length: 16 amino acids. J was trimmed by 2 bases and V by 1 base; bases with no gene match: 8. Germline assignment: CDR1 GTSNPN and CDR2 SVGIG (reference sequence). The CDR3 loop reads CAWSDLVAGSTDTQYF. CDR3 coding DNA: TGTGCCTGGAGTGATTTAGTAGCGGGATCCACAGATACGCAGTATTTT.

This rearrangement joins TRBV29-1 to TRBJ1-4; 9 bases are shared with TRBD1. The CDR3 spans 12 residues. Looked up from germline, CDR1 is SQVTM and CDR2 is ANQGSEA. J was trimmed by 7 bases and V by 7 bases; bases with no gene match: 4. In DNA form, the CDR3 reads TGCAGCGCCGTGGGACAGGGTGAAAAACTGTTTTTT. The encoded protein is CSAVGQGEKLFF.

The chain combines TRBV6-6 with TRBJ2-4, with 7 bases matching TRBD2. V lost 7 bases to trimming and J lost 1 base; unmatched junction nucleotides: 4. Germline V lookup: CDR1 MNHNY, CDR2 SVGAGI (reference sequence). The CDR3 length is 14 residues. CDR3: CASTGRMAKNIQYF. The CDR3, as DNA: TGTGCCAGCACCGGGAGGATGGCCAAAAACATTCAGTACTTC.

This clone occurred a few times. V usage is TRBV7-9 and J usage is TRBJ2-3, with unresolved D. Trimming shortened V by 5 bases and J by 5 bases, and 8 bases separated the two germline ends. The CDR3 runs to 12 residues. Germline assignment: CDR1 SEHNR and CDR2 FQNEAQ (reference sequence). CDR3 sequence: CASSDLRDTQYF. The CDR3 nucleotides are TGTGCCAGCAGCGATCTGAGAGATACGCAGTATTTT.

The gene calls are TRBV29-1 and TRBJ2-7; a possible D gene is TRBD2 (5 bases). Germline CDR1 reads SQVTM; CDR2 reads ANQGSEA. This CDR3 has 13 amino acids. The ends were cut back, 5 bases at V and 5 bases at J, with 16 bases in the middle. CDR3 region: CSVLRSTEDEQYF. CDR3 in DNA: TGCAGCGTTTTGAGGAGCACGGAGGACGAGCAGTACTTC.

The chain combines TRBV5-1 with TRBJ1-2; the D gene is possibly TRBD1 (6 bases). This CDR3 spans 15 amino acids. Trimming stripped 4 bases from V and 5 bases from J, with 18 bases between. Germline loops: CDR1 SGHRS, CDR2 YFSETQ. CDR3 loop: CASSAGAQAPYGYTF. CDR3 DNA: TGCGCCAGCAGCGCGGGGGCCCAGGCACCTTATGGCTACACCTTC. Using reference TRBV5-1 and TRBJ1-2 for the parts outside the CDR3, the full variable domain is KAGVTQTPRYLIKTRGQQVTLSCSPISGHRSVSWYQQTPGQGLQFLFEYFSETQRNKGNFPGRFSGRQFSNSRSEMNVSTLELGDSALYLCASSAGAQAPYGYTFGSGTRLTVV.

This sequence joins TRBV7-9 and TRBJ2-3; possibly TRBD1 for D (6 bases). V gave up 5 bases and J gave up 0 bases, with 12 bases separating them. The CDR3 loop spans 15 amino acids. The germline V gene has CDR1 SEHNR and CDR2 FQNEAQ (reference sequence). The CDR3 protein is CASSADSASTDTQYF. CDR3 nucleotide sequence: TGTGCCAGCAGCGCGGACAGCGCTAGCACAGATACGCAGTATTTT.

This clone was seen a handful of times. The J gene is TRBJ1-4, the V gene TRBV4-1; D ambiguous. The CDR3 extends over 14 amino acids. Germline V lookup: CDR1 MGHRA, CDR2 YSYEKL. Trimming removed 5 bases from V and 0 bases from J, with 7 bases in between. CDR3 in amino acids: CASSRVATNEKLFF. CDR3 DNA sequence: TGCGCCAGCAGCAGAGTCGCAACTAATGAAAAACTGTTTTTT.

This sequence joins TRBV5-1 and TRBJ1-1; no clear D gene. Deletions cut 4 bases from V and 1 base from J, with 17 bases between. CDR3 length equals 16 residues. Germline CDR1 SGHRS, CDR2 YFSETQ. CDR3 in DNA: TGCGCCAGCAGCCCGGAGGTGGGCAGGCAGAACACTGAAGCTTTCTTT. This sequence encodes CASSPEVGRQNTEAFF.

A word on this clone: One end of the junction varies from germline; a read error may be responsible. The genes are TRBV29-1 and TRBJ2-2; maybe TRBD2 (7 bases). The CDR3 has 15 amino acids. CDR1 SQVTM and CDR2 ANQGSEA come from the germline V gene. CDR3 region: CRVIAGASNTGELFF. In DNA, the CDR3 is TGCCGCGTTATTGCGGGGGCTTCGAACACCGGGGAGCTGTTTTTT.

The J gene is TRBJ2-5, the V gene TRBV15; D is perhaps TRBD2 (6 bases). The CDR3 has 15 residues. From germline, CDR1 is LNHNV and CDR2 YYDKDF (reference sequence). The ends were cut back, 2 bases at V and 5 bases at J, with 15 bases in the middle. CDR3 in amino acids: CATSRNRDFGETQYF. CDR3 DNA sequence: TGTGCCACCAGCAGAAACCGGGACTTCGGGGAGACCCAGTACTTC.

The chain carries TRBV29-1 and TRBJ2-3; tentative D call: TRBD1 (6 bases). The CDR3 length is 13 residues. Deletions cut 3 bases from V and 7 bases from J, with 14 bases between. Germline loops: CDR1 SQVTM, CDR2 ANQGSEA. In DNA, the CDR3 is TGCAGCGTTGAGGCTACGACAGGAAATACGCAGTATTTT. It translates to CSVEATTGNTQYF.

The chain recombines TRBV19 with TRBJ1-5; D is unclear. Trimming took off 3 bases at V and 5 bases at J, with 11 bases between the two ends. This CDR3 is built from 14 residues. Germline V gene data show CDR1 as LNHDA and CDR2 as SQIVND (reference sequence). As DNA, the CDR3 is TGTGCCAGTAGTATTGTAGGTGACTATCAGCCCCAGCATTTT. Protein sequence: CASSIVGDYQPQHF.

CDR3 DNA: TGTGGCGCAGGCAGGGATGCCGAGCAGTACTTC. Amino acids: CGAGRDAEQYF. V and J are TRBV10-3 and TRBJ2-7; D may be TRBD1 (5 bases). The CDR3 length is 11 residues. Germline CDR1 and CDR2: ENHRY and SYGVKD.

This clone was picked up a small number of times. The V call is TRBV7-2, the J call TRBJ2-4; D is unclear. V dropped 5 bases and J dropped 9 bases, with 8 bases sitting between them. Germline V lookup: CDR1 SGHTA, CDR2 FQGNSA. This CDR3 is 11 amino acids long. The CDR3 DNA reads as TGTGCCAGCAGCCAGTCGGGCATTCAGTACTTC. This translates into CASSQSGIQYF.

Worth noting for this clone: Additional DNA sequences in this sample encode the identical CDR3. This chain links TRBV18 with TRBJ2-5, with D possibly called TRBD1 or TRBD2 (6 bases each). Trimming removed 1 base from V and 5 bases from J, with 8 bases in between. This CDR3 contains 13 residues. Germline V CDR1 and CDR2: KGHSH, LQKENI. The CDR3 loop reads CASSPQGGETQYF. The CDR3 nucleotides are TGTGCCAGCTCACCACAGGGGGGCGAGACCCAGTACTTC.

This clone was observed a few times. This chain joins TRBV30 and TRBJ2-1, with TRBD2 matching over 10 bases. The CDR3 has 13 amino acids. Germline V gene data show CDR1 as GTSNPN and CDR2 as SVGIG (reference sequence). V trimming: 2 bases; J trimming: 8 bases; junction bases outside the gene matches: 3. The CDR3 DNA is TGTGCCTGGAGTTCTAGCGGGAGCTATGAGCAGTTCTTC. The encoded protein is CAWSSSGSYEQFF.